These 25 T cell receptor beta chains were all obtained from the same sample, sequenced in a study of T cell repertoires in cytomegalovirus infection. TCRdb reprocessed the reads with MiXCR, giving one entry per CDR3 protein. Of roughly 920,000 distinct CDR3 sequences in the sample, around 30% were seen once. These receptors are not linked to any known antigen. The sample consisted of cultured CD8+ T cells from PBMCs, taken from culture after CMV antigen stimulation. The receptors derive from a human donor in good health (CMV status not recorded). Some clones in this sample may be carry-over from other donors' samples.

This clonotype was detected a few times. The chain has TRBV7-6 and TRBJ2-1; D perhaps matches TRBD2 (5 bases). This CDR3 region has 15 residues. CDR1 is SGHVS, CDR2 FNYEAQ, per germline. Between the trimmed V and J ends, which lost 4 bases and 2 bases, there was a span of 12 bases. For the CDR3, the DNA is TGTGCCAGCAGCTCCTATGAGGGCCCCTACAATGAGCAGTTCTTC. This encodes CASSSYEGPYNEQFF.

Ten or more counts support this clonotype. V gene TRBV12-3 or TRBV12-4 combines with J gene TRBJ2-3, with D unclear. The CDR3 loop spans 14 amino acids. Trimming pared 7 bases from V and 7 bases from J, leaving 18 bases between. The CDR3 spells CASTARTVRNTQYF. CDR3 coding DNA: TGTGCCAGCACCGCCCGGACGGTCCGTAATACGCAGTATTTT.

The chain employs TRBV11-3 and TRBJ2-3; the match to TRBD2 covers 8 bases. The CDR3 length is 14 residues. Germline V gene data show CDR1 as SGHNT and CDR2 as YENEEA. V was pared by 6 bases and J by 5 bases, with 7 bases of the junction left unmatched. This CDR3 reads CASRRGAAGDTQYF. CDR3 DNA: TGTGCCAGCAGGCGGGGGGCGGCGGGAGATACGCAGTATTTT.

The V gene is TRBV7-2, the J gene TRBJ2-1; 9 bases fit TRBD1. The CDR3 has 15 residues. Losses at the gene ends were 4 bases for V and 4 bases for J; bases not matched to a gene: 5. Germline assignment: CDR1 SGHTA and CDR2 FQGNSA. CDR3 loop: CASSSYRGLYNEQFF. Here the CDR3 DNA reads TGTGCCAGCAGCTCGTACAGGGGGCTGTACAATGAGCAGTTCTTC.

This clonotype was counted a few times. The chain combines TRBV7-9 with TRBJ2-7, with D possibly TRBD2 on 5 matching bases. Germline CDR1 is SEHNR and CDR2 is FQNEAQ (reference sequence). The CDR3 runs 14 residues. Between the trimmed V and J ends, which lost 0 bases and 3 bases, there was a span of 9 bases. The CDR3, as DNA: TGTGCCAGCAGCTTAGCAGAGGGATTCTACGAGCAGTACGTC. It translates to CASSLAEGFYEQYV.

The chain employs TRBV20-1 and TRBJ1-2; D perhaps matches TRBD1 (5 bases). The CDR3 totals 11 residues. Trimming took 5 bases from V and 13 from J, leaving 17 bases between them. Germline V gives CDR1 DFQATT, CDR2 SNEGSKA (reference sequence). The CDR3 DNA sequence: TGCAGTGCTTACCGGACCCAGGGTTTCACCTTC. Residues: CSAYRTQGFTF.

The J gene is TRBJ2-2, the V gene TRBV6-6, with 10 bases lining up with TRBD1. The CDR3 is 16 residues long. Trimming cost V 4 bases and J 4 bases; bases outside gene matches: 6. Germline-derived CDR1 and CDR2 are MNHNY and SVGAGI (reference sequence). This chain's CDR3 is CASSSLGTGATGELFF. CDR3 bases: TGTGCCAGCAGTTCCCTTGGGACAGGGGCCACCGGGGAGCTGTTTTTT.

The sample holds a few counts of this clonotype. The rearrangement joins TRBV7-2 to TRBJ1-2; tentative D call: TRBD1 (6 bases). Germline values: CDR1 SGHTA, CDR2 FQGNSA. The CDR3 covers 14 residues. V was clipped by 1 base and J by 8 bases, with 14 bases between them. This CDR3 reads CASSLDHRVRGYTF. CDR3 sequence (DNA): TGTGCCAGCAGCTTAGACCACAGGGTTCGGGGCTACACCTTC.

This clonotype was observed a few times. The gene calls are TRBV5-6 and TRBJ1-2; D is uncertain. CDR3 length: 14 amino acids. V gave up 0 bases and J gave up 6 bases, with 12 bases separating them. Germline values: CDR1 SGHDT, CDR2 YYEEEE. CDR3 coding DNA: TGTGCCAGCAGCTTGGACAGATCTAGGGATGGCTACACCTTC. The encoded protein is CASSLDRSRDGYTF.

The V and J genes are TRBV6-6 and TRBJ1-5; 7 nucleotides agree with TRBD1. Germline V gene lookup returns CDR1 MNHNY and CDR2 SVGAGI (reference sequence). Trimming removed 2 bases from V and 1 base from J; junction bases left unmatched: 11. The CDR3 spans 18 residues. The CDR3 protein is CASSYLRVGGGSNQPQHF. Written as DNA, the CDR3 is TGTGCCAGCAGTTACCTTCGGGTAGGGGGCGGGAGCAATCAGCCCCAGCATTTT.

This clonotype was detected only a few times. This chain connects TRBV6-2 or TRBV6-3 to TRBJ2-7, with D possibly being TRBD1 (6 bases). Trimming took off 4 bases at V and 5 bases at J, with 18 bases between the two ends. The CDR3 covers 15 residues. Per germline, CDR1 MNHEY and CDR2 SVGEGT. The CDR3 here is CASSFLTGDYHEQYV. In DNA form, the CDR3 reads TGTGCCAGCAGTTTCCTGACAGGAGACTATCACGAGCAGTACGTC.

The chain has TRBV12-3 or TRBV12-4 and TRBJ1-5, with 7 bases aligning to TRBD1. The J segment lost 9 bases and the V segment lost 6 bases, leaving 14 bases of the junction unmatched. The length of the CDR3 is 15 residues. The DNA for the CDR3 is TGTGCCAGCAGCCGACAGGGACCGAATAGTAGGCCCCAGCATTTT. Its translation is CASSRQGPNSRPQHF.

This clonotype was observed a few times. The genes are TRBV6-2 or TRBV6-3 and TRBJ1-5; D gene unclear. Germline V gene sequence: CDR1 MNHEY, CDR2 SVGEGT. The CDR3 runs 14 residues. V was shortened by 6 bases and J by 4 bases, with 13 bases between the two germline ends. The CDR3: CASRSNSRNQPQHF. The CDR3 region has the DNA TGTGCCAGCAGGTCCAATTCCCGGAATCAGCCCCAGCATTTT.

This clonotype has a handful of counts. This sequence joins TRBV6-5 and TRBJ1-5, with unresolved D. Trimming shortened V by 0 bases and J by 5 bases, and 5 bases separated the two germline ends. This CDR3 is built from 13 residues. Looked up from germline, CDR1 is MNHEY and CDR2 is SVGAGI. This CDR3 reads CASSYSVYQPQHF. In nucleotides, the CDR3 is TGTGCCAGCAGTTACTCGGTTTATCAGCCCCAGCATTTT.

The chain employs TRBV6-2 or TRBV6-3 and TRBJ2-2; 12 bases match TRBD1. V lost 2 bases and J lost 7; bases outside the gene matches: 8. Germline values: CDR1 MNHEY, CDR2 SVGEGT. This CDR3 is 17 amino acids long. In DNA form, the CDR3 reads TGTGCCAGCAGTTACGACCGGGACAGGGGGCTCATCGGGGAGCTGTTTTTT. Translating it yields CASSYDRDRGLIGELFF.

A few counts support this clonotype. The chain has TRBV4-1 and TRBJ1-6; no reliable D call. Germline values: CDR1 MGHRA, CDR2 YSYEKL. The length of the CDR3 is 16 residues. The V and J ends lost 0 bases and 8 bases respectively, with 14 bases between them. The CDR3 here is CASSQETGRRDSPLHF. The CDR3, as DNA: TGCGCCAGCAGCCAAGAGACGGGCCGGCGGGATTCACCCCTCCACTTT.

There are many counts of this clonotype. The chain carries TRBV7-9 and TRBJ1-6; D is ambiguous. This CDR3 contains 12 residues. V lost 6 bases and J lost 6, with 6 bases in between. CDR1 and CDR2 from the germline V gene are SEHNR and FQNEAQ (reference sequence). The CDR3, as DNA: TGTGCCAGCAGTTTACCTAATTCACCCCTCCACTTT. This sequence encodes CASSLPNSPLHF.

The sample holds a few counts of this clonotype. The chain combines TRBV7-6 with TRBJ2-3, with D perhaps TRBD2 (6 bases). Germline V gene lookup returns CDR1 SGHVS and CDR2 FNYEAQ. Trimming took off 7 bases at V and 0 bases at J, with 14 bases between the two ends. The length of the CDR3 is 15 residues. CDR3 protein: CASTLGGGSTDTQYF. The CDR3 DNA sequence: TGTGCCAGCACCCTGGGGGGAGGTAGCACAGATACGCAGTATTTT.

The rearrangement joins TRBV6-1 to TRBJ1-1; no reliable D call. The CDR3 extends over 12 amino acids. The V end lost 7 bases, the J end lost 3 bases, and 9 bases lay between the germline ends. Looked up from germline, CDR1 is MNHNS and CDR2 is SASEGT. CDR3 sequence (DNA): TGTGCCAGCACCCGCAGTTACACTGAAGCTTTCTTT. This codes for CASTRSYTEAFF.

This clonotype has more than one count but fewer than ten. This chain joins TRBV20-1 and TRBJ2-7; maybe TRBD1 (6 bases). Germline V gene lookup returns CDR1 DFQATT and CDR2 SNEGSKA (reference sequence). V was clipped by 5 bases and J by 0 bases, with 11 bases between them. This CDR3 spans 13 amino acids. The CDR3 loop is CSALGQSSYEQYV. The CDR3 DNA follows: TGCAGTGCTCTGGGACAAAGCTCCTACGAGCAGTACGTC.

V usage is TRBV6-8 and J usage is TRBJ1-1; unclear D gene. Looked up from germline, CDR1 is MNHGY and CDR2 is SAAAGT. The CDR3 covers 14 residues. V lost 5 bases and J lost 1, with 11 bases in between. The CDR3: CASSHDTSNTEAFF. In DNA form, the CDR3 reads TGTGCCAGCAGTCATGACACTTCGAACACTGAAGCTTTCTTT.

This clonotype was detected a few times. The chain couples TRBV4-2 to TRBJ2-3, with D tentatively TRBD2 (5 bases). This CDR3 has 18 residues. CDR1 and CDR2 (germline): LGHNA, YNFKEQ. V was shortened by 1 base and J by 1 base, with 18 bases between the two germline ends. The CDR3 sequence: CASSQAFLGEKGTDTQYF. The CDR3 DNA follows: TGTGCCAGCAGCCAAGCGTTCCTCGGGGAAAAGGGCACAGATACGCAGTATTTT.

V and J are TRBV5-1 and TRBJ1-1; TRBD1 agrees at 8 bases. Germline values: CDR1 SGHRS, CDR2 YFSETQ. Trimming cost V 0 bases and J 1 base; bases outside gene matches: 8. The CDR3 is 17 amino acids. Here the CDR3 DNA reads TGCGCCAGCAGCTTGGGTACGCGGGACAGGAGGAACACTGAAGCTTTCTTT. The encoded protein is CASSLGTRDRRNTEAFF.

The V call is TRBV7-6, the J call TRBJ2-5, with D possibly being TRBD2 (5 bases). V lost 0 bases, J lost 9 bases, and 14 bases lay in between. Germline-derived CDR1 and CDR2 are SGHVS and FNYEAQ. This CDR3 is built from 14 residues. CDR3 residues: CASSLASQEEAQYF. DNA for the CDR3: TGTGCCAGCAGCTTAGCATCCCAAGAGGAGGCCCAGTACTTC.

This rearrangement joins TRBV14 to TRBJ2-2; D is uncertain. The CDR3 covers 16 residues. Germline lookup yields CDR1 SGHDN and CDR2 FVKESK. Trimming took off 1 base at V and 5 bases at J, with 14 bases between the two ends. The CDR3 DNA reads TGTGCCAGCAGCCAAGCACACATGGGGTCAACCGGGGAGCTGTTTTTT. It translates to CASSQAHMGSTGELFF.